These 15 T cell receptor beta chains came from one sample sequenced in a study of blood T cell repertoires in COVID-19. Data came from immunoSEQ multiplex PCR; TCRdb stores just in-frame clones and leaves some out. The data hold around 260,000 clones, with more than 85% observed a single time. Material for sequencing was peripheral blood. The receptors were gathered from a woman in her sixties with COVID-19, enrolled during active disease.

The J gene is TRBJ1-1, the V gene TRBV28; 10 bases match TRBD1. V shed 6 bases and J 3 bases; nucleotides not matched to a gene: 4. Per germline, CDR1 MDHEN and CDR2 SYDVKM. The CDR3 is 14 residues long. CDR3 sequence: CASSGGTGDTEAFF. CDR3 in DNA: TGTGCCAGCAGCGGCGGGACAGGGGACACTGAAGCTTTCTTT.

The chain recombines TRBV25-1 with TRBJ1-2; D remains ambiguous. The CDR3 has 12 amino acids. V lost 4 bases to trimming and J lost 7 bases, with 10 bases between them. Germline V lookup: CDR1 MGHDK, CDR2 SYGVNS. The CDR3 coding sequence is TGTGCCAGCAGTGGAGGGAAGGGTGGCTACACCTTC. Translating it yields CASSGGKGGYTF.

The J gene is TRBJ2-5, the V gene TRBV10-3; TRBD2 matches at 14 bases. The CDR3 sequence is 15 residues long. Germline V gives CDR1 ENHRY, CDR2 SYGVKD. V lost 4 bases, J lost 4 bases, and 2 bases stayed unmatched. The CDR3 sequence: CAISGGLAGGETQYF. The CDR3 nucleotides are TGTGCCATCAGTGGTGGACTAGCGGGAGGAGAGACCCAGTACTTC.

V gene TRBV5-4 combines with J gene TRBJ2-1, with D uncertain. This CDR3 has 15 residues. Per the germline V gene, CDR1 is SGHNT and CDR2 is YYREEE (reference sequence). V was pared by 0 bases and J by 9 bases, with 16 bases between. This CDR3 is CASSLGPASSGEQFF. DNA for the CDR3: TGTGCCAGCAGCTTGGGACCCGCTTCTTCGGGTGAGCAGTTCTTC.

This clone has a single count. CDR3 coding DNA: TGTGCCACCAGCAGTCCCACAACGGGGGTAAGAACTGAAGCTTTCTTT. Translation gives CATSSPTTGVRTEAFF. V is TRBV15 and J is TRBJ1-1, with D maybe TRBD1 (5 bases). In germline, CDR1 is LNHNV, CDR2 YYDKDF (reference sequence). V gave up 3 bases and J gave up 5 bases, with 19 bases separating them. This CDR3 contains 16 residues.

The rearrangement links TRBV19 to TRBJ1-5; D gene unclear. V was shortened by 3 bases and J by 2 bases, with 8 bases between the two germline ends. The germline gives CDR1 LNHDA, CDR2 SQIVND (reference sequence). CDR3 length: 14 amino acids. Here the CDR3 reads CASSIWGGNQPQHF. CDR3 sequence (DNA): TGTGCCAGTAGTATTTGGGGAGGCAATCAGCCCCAGCATTTT.

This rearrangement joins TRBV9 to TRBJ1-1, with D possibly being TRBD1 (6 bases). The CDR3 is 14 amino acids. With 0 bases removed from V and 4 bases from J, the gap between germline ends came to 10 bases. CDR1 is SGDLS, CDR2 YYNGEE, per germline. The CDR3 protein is CASSVDPRGTEAFF. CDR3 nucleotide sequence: TGTGCCAGCAGCGTAGACCCCAGGGGCACTGAAGCTTTCTTT. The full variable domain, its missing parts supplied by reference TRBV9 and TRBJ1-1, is DSGVTQTPKHLITATGQRVTLRCSPRSGDLSVYWYQQSLDQGLQFLIQYYNGEERAKGNILERFSAQQFPDLHSELNLSSLELGDSALYFCASSVDPRGTEAFFGQGTRLTVV.

The CDR3, as DNA: TGTGCCAGCAGCTTTCTCTCGGGGGAAGCTTTCTTT. Translation gives CASSFLSGEAFF. The chain is built from TRBV5-4 and TRBJ1-1; D is ambiguous. CDR3 size: 12 residues. With 2 bases removed from V and 8 bases from J, the gap between germline ends came to 10 bases. Germline-derived CDR1 and CDR2 are SGHNT and YYREEE (reference sequence).

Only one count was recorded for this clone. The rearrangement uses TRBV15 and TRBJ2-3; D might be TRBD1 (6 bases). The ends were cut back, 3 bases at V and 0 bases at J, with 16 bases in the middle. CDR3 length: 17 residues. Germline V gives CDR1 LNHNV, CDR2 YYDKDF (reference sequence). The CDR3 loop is CATSSFSTGPSTDTQYF. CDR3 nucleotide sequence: TGTGCCACCAGCAGTTTTTCGACAGGTCCTAGCACAGATACGCAGTATTTT.

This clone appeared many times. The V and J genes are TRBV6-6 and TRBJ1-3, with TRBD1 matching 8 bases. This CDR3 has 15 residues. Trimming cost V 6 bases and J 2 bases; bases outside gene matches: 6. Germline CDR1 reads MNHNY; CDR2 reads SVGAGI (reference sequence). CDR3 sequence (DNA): TGTGCCAGCAGAGCGGACAGGGAGGCTGGAAACACCATATATTTT. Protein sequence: CASRADREAGNTIYF.

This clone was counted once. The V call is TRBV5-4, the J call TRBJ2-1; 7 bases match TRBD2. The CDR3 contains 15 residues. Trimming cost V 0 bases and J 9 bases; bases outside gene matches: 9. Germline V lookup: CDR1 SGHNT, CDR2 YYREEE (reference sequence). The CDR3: CASSLGGRAIGEQFF. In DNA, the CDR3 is TGTGCCAGCAGCTTGGGTGGGAGGGCCATTGGTGAGCAGTTCTTC.

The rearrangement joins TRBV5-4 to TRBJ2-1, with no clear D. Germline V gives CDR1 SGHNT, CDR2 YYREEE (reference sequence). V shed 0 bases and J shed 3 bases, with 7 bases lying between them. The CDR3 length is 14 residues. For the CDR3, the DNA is TGTGCCAGCAGCTTGGGAGGCTACTACAATGAGCAGTTCTTC. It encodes CASSLGGYYNEQFF.

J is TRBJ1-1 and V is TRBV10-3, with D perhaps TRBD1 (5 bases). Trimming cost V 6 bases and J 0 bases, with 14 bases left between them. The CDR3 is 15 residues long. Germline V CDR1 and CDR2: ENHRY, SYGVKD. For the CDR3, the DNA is TGTGCCATCAGCTCTACAGGTCGCCTGAACACTGAAGCTTTCTTT. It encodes CAISSTGRLNTEAFF.

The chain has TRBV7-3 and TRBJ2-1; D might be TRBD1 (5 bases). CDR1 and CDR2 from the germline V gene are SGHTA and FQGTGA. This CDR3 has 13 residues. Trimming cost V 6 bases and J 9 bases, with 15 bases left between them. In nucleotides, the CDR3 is TGTGCCAGCAGTCAGGAGCAGGGCCGTGAGCAGTTCTTC. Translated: CASSQEQGREQFF.

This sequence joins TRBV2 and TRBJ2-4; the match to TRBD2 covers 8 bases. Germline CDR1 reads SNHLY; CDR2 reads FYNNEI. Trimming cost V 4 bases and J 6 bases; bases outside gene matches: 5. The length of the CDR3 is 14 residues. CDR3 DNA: TGTGCCAGCAGTGCCACTAGCGGAACAAACATTCAGTACTTC. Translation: CASSATSGTNIQYF. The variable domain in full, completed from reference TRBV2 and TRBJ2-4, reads EPEVTQTPSHQVTQMGQEVILRCVPISNHLYFYWYRQILGQKVEFLVSFYNNEISEKSEIFDDQFSVERPDGSNFTLKIRSTKLEDSAMYFCASSATSGTNIQYFGAGTRLSVL.